These T cell receptor beta chains were read from a single sample in a study of response to subunit inactivated influenza vaccine. One entry per CDR3 protein, called by TCRdb with MiXCR from the RT-PCR reads. The top ten clones hold roughly 12% of a sample with fewer than 800,000 distinct CDR3 sequences, 15% to 18% of them seen once. Material: PBMCs from blood, obtained 11 to 12 days after vaccination. These receptors were obtained from a middle-aged man who received an inactivated influenza vaccine. CDR3s include the opening cysteine and the closing phenylalanine or tryptophan. The D gene is left open where the match is weak. Size values are once, few and many counts, or a class for expanded clones, and some rows have none.

D,size,length,V,J,CDR3,DNA
.,.,16,TRBV20-1,TRBJ1-1,CSAPKTGHLMNTEAFF,TGCAGTGCTCCTAAGACGGGACACCTCATGAACACTGAAGCTTTCTTT
.,.,14,TRBV5-5,TRBJ2-3,CASTRSGVWDTQYF,TGTGCCAGCACAAGATCTGGGGTTTGGGATACGCAGTATTTT
.,.,18,TRBV3-1,TRBJ1-1,CASSQVFKFVGDDTEAFF,TGTGCCAGCAGCCAAGTTTTTAAGTTCGTTGGGGACGACACTGAAGCTTTCTTT
.,few,12,TRBV5-6,TRBJ1-1,CASSLTVTEAFF,TGTGCCAGCAGCTTGACGGTCACTGAAGCTTTCTTT
TRBD1,.,13,TRBV6-6,TRBJ2-1,CACWDRDNNEQFF,TGTGCCTGCTGGGACAGGGATAACAATGAGCAGTTCTTC
.,few,11,TRBV5-6,TRBJ2-2,CASTSAGELFF,TGTGCCAGCACCAGCGCCGGGGAGCTGTTTTTT
.,.,15,TRBV20-1,TRBJ2-7,CSSRDPGTSPYEQYF,TGCAGTTCTAGAGATCCCGGGACTTCTCCCTACGAGCAGTACTTC
TRBD1,.,18,TRBV7-8,TRBJ2-6,CASSLGGTGFSGANVLTF,TGTGCCAGCAGCTTAGGTGGGACAGGATTCTCTGGGGCCAACGTCCTGACTTTC
TRBD1,few,16,TRBV18,TRBJ1-2,CASSDKNRGLTYGYTF,TGTGCCAGCTCAGACAAAAACAGGGGCCTTACCTATGGCTACACCTTC
.,once,14,TRBV12-3/TRBV12-4,TRBJ2-7,CASSSLVGGNEQYF,TGTGCCAGCAGTTCCCTAGTCGGAGGGAACGAGCAGTACTTC
.,few,15,TRBV11-1,TRBJ2-6,CASSGLSSGANVLTF,TGTGCCAGCAGCGGATTGAGCTCTGGGGCCAACGTCCTGACTTTC
.,.,14,TRBV5-6,TRBJ2-5,CASSLLALKETQYF,TGTGCCAGCAGCTTGTTGGCCCTAAAAGAGACCCAGTACTTC
TRBD2,few,15,TRBV5-1,TRBJ2-5,CASSLWGGSQETQYF,TGCGCCAGCAGCTTGTGGGGCGGGAGCCAAGAGACCCAGTACTTC
TRBD1,.,15,TRBV7-2,TRBJ2-2,CASSLKGGATGELFF,TGTGCCAGCAGCTTAAAAGGGGGCGCGACCGGGGAGCTGTTTTTT
.,.,16,TRBV6-2/TRBV6-3,TRBJ2-7,CASSYVHQLGTYEQYF,TGTGCCAGCAGTTATGTTCATCAGCTCGGCACCTACGAGCAGTACTTC
.,.,13,TRBV6-6,TRBJ2-7,CASSARASYEQYF,TGTGCCAGCAGTGCCAGGGCCTCCTACGAGCAGTACTTC
.,few,15,TRBV3-1,TRBJ2-5,CASSQATGGRETQYF,TGTGCCAGCAGCCAAGCCACTGGTGGCAGGGAGACCCAGTACTTC
.,few,14,TRBV5-1,TRBJ1-1,CASAQGYSNTEAFF,TGCGCCAGTGCCCAGGGATATTCGAACACTGAAGCTTTCTTT
.,.,14,TRBV2,TRBJ2-5,CASPRRAGQETQYF,TGTGCCAGCCCCCGACGGGCAGGGCAAGAGACCCAGTACTTC
.,few,13,TRBV20-1,TRBJ2-7,CSARDNRGSQQYF,TGCAGTGCTAGAGATAATCGGGGCTCCCAGCAGTACTTC
TRBD2,few,16,TRBV12-3/TRBV12-4,TRBJ2-7,CASSPTSLTSGREQYF,TGTGCCAGCAGCCCCACGTCACTAACTAGCGGGAGGGAGCAGTACTTC
TRBD2,.,16,TRBV20-1,TRBJ2-1,CSARGQTSGSYNEQFF,TGCAGTGCTAGAGGTCAGACTAGCGGGTCTTACAATGAGCAGTTCTTC
TRBD2,few,16,TRBV5-1,TRBJ2-5,CASSQTSGGLEETQYF,TGCGCCAGCAGCCAAACTAGCGGGGGCCTAGAAGAGACCCAGTACTTC
TRBD2,few,14,TRBV20-1,TRBJ2-1,CSAQPGTAGGWQFF,TGCAGTGCACAACCGGGGACGGCGGGAGGTTGGCAGTTCTTC